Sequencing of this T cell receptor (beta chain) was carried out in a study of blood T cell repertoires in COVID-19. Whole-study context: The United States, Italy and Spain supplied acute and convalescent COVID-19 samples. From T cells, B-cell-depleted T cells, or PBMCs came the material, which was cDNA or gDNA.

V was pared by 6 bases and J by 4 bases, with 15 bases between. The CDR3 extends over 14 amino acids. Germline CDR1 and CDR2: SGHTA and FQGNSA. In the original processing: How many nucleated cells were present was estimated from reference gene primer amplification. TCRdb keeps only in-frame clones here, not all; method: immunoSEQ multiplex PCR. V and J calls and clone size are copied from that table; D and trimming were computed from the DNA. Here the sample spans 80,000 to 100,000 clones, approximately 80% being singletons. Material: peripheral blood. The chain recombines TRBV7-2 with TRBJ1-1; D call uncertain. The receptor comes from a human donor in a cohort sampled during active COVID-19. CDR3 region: CASSRSTGSTEAFF. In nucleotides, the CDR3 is TGTGCCAGCAGTCGTTCGACCGGGAGCACTGAAGCTTTCTTT.